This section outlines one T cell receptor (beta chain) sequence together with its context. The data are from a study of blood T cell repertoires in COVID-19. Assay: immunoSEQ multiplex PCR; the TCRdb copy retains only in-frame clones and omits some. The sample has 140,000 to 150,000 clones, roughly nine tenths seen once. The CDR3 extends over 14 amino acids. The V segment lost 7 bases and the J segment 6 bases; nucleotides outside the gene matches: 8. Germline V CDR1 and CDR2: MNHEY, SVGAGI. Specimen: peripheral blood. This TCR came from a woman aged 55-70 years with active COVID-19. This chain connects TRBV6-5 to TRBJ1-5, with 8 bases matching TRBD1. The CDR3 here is CASTRDRSSQPQHF. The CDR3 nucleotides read TGTGCCAGCACCCGGGACAGGTCGAGTCAGCCCCAGCATTTT.